One and the same sample provided the 9 T cell receptor beta chains below, sequenced in a study of CXCR3-negative and CXCR3-positive naive CD8 T cells. UMI labels and 5' RACE were used to prepare the TRB cDNA libraries. TCRdb re-called the 5' RACE reads, yielding one record per CDR3 amino acid sequence without DNA. This table lists thousands of distinct CDR3 sequences. The sequenced material came from naive CXCR3- CD8+ T cells from blood. The subset is: CD45RO-CCR7+CD27+CD95- naive CD8+ T cells lacking CXCR3 (TNR3-). The receptors shown here come from a human donor in good health. Some clones in this sample may be carry-over from other donors' samples.

The gene calls are TRBV20-1 and TRBJ2-1; TCRdb outputs TRBD1, but without DNA this stays unchecked. This CDR3 has 13 amino acids. Germline CDR1 is DFQATT and CDR2 is SNEGSKA (reference sequence). This chain's CDR3 is CSAVPQGSNEQFF.

This chain links TRBV3-1 with TRBJ2-2; the D call of TRBD2 rests on TCRdb alone, since no DNA is present to check it. The germline V gene has CDR1 LGHDT and CDR2 YNNKEL (reference sequence). The length of the CDR3 is 19 residues. CDR3 protein: CASRPTGTSGEPNTGELFF.

This clonotype is called medium-sized (0.01 to 0.1%) based on its frequency. The chain joins TRBV29-1 to TRBJ2-3; TCRdb outputs TRBD2, but without DNA this stays unchecked. This CDR3 is built from 18 residues. Germline V gene lookup returns CDR1 SQVTM and CDR2 ANQGSEA. The CDR3 loop reads CSVEGATSGRQSTDTQYF.

This clonotype is called medium-sized (0.01 to 0.1%) based on its frequency. This CDR3 reads CASRRTPYNEQFF. The rearrangement links TRBV12-3 or TRBV12-4 to TRBJ2-1. The CDR3 has 13 residues.

This chain joins TRBV13 and TRBJ1-2; the TCRdb D gene call, TRBD1, has no DNA to confirm it. CDR1 and CDR2 (germline): PRHDT, FYEKMQ (reference sequence). The CDR3 extends over 14 amino acids. The CDR3 spells CASSPVGTGDGYTF.

CDR3: CASSRTGISYNEQFF. The gene calls are TRBV11-1 and TRBJ2-1; the D gene TCRdb calls, TRBD1, cannot be checked with no DNA. The CDR3 covers 15 residues. The germline V gene encodes CDR1 SGHAT and CDR2 FQDESV (reference sequence).

The chain employs TRBV4-2 and TRBJ2-1; absent DNA, TCRdb's TRBD2 call cannot be checked. The CDR3 sequence is 17 residues long. The germline gives CDR1 LGHNA, CDR2 YNFKEQ. CDR3 sequence reads: CASSQDGSGASYNEQFF.

The chain combines TRBV4-3 with TRBJ2-1. The CDR3 is 15 residues long. Per the germline V gene, CDR1 is LGHNA and CDR2 is YSLEER. CDR3 residues: CASSPSRSSYNEQFF.

This clonotype registers medium-sized (0.01 to 0.1%) by frequency. The chain is built from TRBV12-3 or TRBV12-4 and TRBJ1-5. The CDR3 has 15 amino acids. The CDR3 loop is CASSYPGLGNQPQHF.